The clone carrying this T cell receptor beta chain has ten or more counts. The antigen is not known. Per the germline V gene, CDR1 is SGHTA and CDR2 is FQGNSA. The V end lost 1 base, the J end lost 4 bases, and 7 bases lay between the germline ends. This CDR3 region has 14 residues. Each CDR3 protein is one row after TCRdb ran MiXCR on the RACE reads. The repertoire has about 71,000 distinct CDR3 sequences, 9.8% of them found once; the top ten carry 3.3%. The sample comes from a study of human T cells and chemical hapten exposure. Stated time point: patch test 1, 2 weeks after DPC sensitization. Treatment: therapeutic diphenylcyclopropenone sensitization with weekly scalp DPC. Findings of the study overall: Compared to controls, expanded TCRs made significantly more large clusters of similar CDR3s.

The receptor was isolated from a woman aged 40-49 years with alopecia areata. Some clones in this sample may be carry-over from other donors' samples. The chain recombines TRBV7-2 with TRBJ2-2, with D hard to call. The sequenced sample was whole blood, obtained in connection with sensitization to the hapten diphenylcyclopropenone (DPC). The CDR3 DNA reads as TGTGCCAGCAGCTTAGGACAATCCACCGGGGAGCTGTTTTTT. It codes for CASSLGQSTGELFF. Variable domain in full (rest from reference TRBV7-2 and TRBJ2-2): GAGVSQSPSNKVTEKGKDVELRCDPISGHTALYWYRQSLGQGLEFLIYFQGNSAPDKSGLPSDRFSAERTGGSVSTLTIQRTQQEDSAVYLCASSLGQSTGELFFGEGSRLTVL.